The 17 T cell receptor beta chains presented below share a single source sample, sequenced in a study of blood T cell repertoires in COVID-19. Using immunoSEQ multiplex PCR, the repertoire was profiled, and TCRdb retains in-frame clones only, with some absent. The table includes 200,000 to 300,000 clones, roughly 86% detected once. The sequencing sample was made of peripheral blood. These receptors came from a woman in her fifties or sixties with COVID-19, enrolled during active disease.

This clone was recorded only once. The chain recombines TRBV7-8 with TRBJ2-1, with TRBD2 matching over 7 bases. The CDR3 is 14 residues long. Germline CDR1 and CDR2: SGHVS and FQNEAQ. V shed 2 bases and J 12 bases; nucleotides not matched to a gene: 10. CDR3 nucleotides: TGTGCCAGCAGCTTAAGCGGGGCAGAGGATCGGCAGTTCTTC. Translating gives CASSLSGAEDRQFF.

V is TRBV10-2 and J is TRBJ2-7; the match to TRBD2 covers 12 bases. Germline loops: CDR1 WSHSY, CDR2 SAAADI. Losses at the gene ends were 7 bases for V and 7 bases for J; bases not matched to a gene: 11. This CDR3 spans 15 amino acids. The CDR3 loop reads CASKRTSGDLREQYF. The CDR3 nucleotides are TGCGCCAGCAAAAGGACTAGCGGGGATCTACGGGAGCAGTACTTC.

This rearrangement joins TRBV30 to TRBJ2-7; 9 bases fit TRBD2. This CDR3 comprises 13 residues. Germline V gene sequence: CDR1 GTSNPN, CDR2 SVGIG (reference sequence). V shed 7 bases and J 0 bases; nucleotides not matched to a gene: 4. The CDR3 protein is CASSSGVSYEQYF. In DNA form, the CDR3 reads TGTGCCTCCTCTAGCGGGGTCTCCTACGAGCAGTACTTC.

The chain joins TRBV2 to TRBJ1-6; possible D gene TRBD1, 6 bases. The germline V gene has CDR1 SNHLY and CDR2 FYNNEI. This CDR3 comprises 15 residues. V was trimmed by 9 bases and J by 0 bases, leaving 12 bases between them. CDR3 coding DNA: TGTGCCAGGGGAACAGGGAGCTCCTATAATTCACCCCTCCACTTT. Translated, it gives CARGTGSSYNSPLHF.

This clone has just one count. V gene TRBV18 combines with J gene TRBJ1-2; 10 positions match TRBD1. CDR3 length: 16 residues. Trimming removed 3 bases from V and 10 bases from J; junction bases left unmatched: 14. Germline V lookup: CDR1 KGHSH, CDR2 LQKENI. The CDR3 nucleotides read TGTGCCAGCTCACCTAGGACAGGGGGGGATGCTATCGACTACACCTTC. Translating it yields CASSPRTGGDAIDYTF.

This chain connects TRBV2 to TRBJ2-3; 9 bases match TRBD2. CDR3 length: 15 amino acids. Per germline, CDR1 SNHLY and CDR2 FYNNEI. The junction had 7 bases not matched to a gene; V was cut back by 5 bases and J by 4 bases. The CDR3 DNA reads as TGTGCCAGCAGTTACAGTAGCGGGAGTGCAGATACGCAGTATTTT. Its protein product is CASSYSSGSADTQYF. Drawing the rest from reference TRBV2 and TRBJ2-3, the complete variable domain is EPEVTQTPSHQVTQMGQEVILRCVPISNHLYFYWYRQILGQKVEFLVSFYNNEISEKSEIFDDQFSVERPDGSNFTLKIRSTKLEDSAMYFCASSYSSGSADTQYFGPGTRLTVL.

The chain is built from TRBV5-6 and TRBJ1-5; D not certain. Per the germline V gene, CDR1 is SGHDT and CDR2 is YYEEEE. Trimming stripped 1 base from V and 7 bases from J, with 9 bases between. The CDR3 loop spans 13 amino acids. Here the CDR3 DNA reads TGTGCCAGCAGCTTGTTGGCGGCACAGCCCCAGCATTTT. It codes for CASSLLAAQPQHF.

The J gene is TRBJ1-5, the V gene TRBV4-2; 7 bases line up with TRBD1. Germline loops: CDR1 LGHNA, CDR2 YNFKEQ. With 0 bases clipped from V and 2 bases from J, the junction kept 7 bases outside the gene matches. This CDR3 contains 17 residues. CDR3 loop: CASSQEEGANGNQPQHF. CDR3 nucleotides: TGTGCCAGCAGCCAAGAAGAGGGGGCAAACGGCAATCAGCCCCAGCATTTT.

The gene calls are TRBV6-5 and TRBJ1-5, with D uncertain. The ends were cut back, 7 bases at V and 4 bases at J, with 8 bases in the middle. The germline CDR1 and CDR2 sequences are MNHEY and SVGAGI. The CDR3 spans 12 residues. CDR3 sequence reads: CASTTFNQPQHF. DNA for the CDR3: TGTGCCAGCACCACATTTAATCAGCCCCAGCATTTT.

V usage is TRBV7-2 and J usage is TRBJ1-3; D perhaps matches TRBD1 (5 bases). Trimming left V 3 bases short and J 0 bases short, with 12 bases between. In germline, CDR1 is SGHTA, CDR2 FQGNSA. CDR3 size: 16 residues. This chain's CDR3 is CASSFAGFNSGNTIYF. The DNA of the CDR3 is TGTGCCAGCAGCTTCGCAGGGTTTAACTCTGGAAACACCATATATTTT.

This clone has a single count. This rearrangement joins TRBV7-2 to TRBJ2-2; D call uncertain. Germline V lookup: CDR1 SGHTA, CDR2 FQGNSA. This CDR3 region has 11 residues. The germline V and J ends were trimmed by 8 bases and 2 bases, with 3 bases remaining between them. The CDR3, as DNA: TGTGCCAGCCCAAACACCGGGGAGCTGTTTTTT. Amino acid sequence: CASPNTGELFF. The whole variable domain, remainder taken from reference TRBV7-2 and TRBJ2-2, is GAGVSQSPSNKVTEKGKDVELRCDPISGHTALYWYRQSLGQGLEFLIYFQGNSAPDKSGLPSDRFSAERTGGSVSTLTIQRTQQEDSAVYLCASPNTGELFFGEGSRLTVL.

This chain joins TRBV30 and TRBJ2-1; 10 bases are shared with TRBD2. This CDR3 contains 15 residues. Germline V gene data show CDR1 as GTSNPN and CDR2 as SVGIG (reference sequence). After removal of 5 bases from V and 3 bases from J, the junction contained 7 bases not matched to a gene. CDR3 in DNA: TGTGCCTGGCGTTCTAGCGGGAGTAACTACAATGAGCAGTTCTTC. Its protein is CAWRSSGSNYNEQFF.

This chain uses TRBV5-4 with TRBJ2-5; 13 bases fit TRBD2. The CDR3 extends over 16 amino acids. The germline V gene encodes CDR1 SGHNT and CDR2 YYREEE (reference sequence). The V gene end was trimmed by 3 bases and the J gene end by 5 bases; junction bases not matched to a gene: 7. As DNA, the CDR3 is TGTGCCAGCAGCTCGGGACTAGCGGGATGGTCGGAGACCCAGTACTTC. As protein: CASSSGLAGWSETQYF.

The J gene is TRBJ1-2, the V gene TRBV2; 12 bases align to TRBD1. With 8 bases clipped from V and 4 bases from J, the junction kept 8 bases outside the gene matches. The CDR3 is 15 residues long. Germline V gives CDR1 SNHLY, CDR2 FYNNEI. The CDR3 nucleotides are TGTGCCAGCGTTCAAGGGACAGGGGGCGGCTATGGCTACACCTTC. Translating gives CASVQGTGGGYGYTF.

Written as DNA, the CDR3 is TGTGCCAGCAGTTTAATGGGACAGCCGGGGAACGAGCAGTACTTC. Its protein is CASSLMGQPGNEQYF. The V call is TRBV28, the J call TRBJ2-7; 7 bases map to TRBD1. J lost 5 bases, V lost 2 bases, and 9 bases had no gene match. CDR1 MDHEN and CDR2 SYDVKM come from the germline V gene. CDR3 length: 15 residues.

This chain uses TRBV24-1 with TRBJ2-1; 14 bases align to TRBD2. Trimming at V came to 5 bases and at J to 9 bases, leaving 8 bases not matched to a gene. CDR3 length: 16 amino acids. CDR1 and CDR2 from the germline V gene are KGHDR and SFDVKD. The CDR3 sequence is CATSAQGLAGVGEQFF. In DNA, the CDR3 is TGTGCCACCAGTGCGCAGGGACTAGCGGGAGTAGGTGAGCAGTTCTTC.

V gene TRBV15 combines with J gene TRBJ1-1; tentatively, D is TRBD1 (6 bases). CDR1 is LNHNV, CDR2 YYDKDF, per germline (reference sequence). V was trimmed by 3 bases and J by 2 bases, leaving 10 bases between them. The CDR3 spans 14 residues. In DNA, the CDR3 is TGTGCCACCAGCAGTGTACAGGGTAACACTGAAGCTTTCTTT. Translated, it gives CATSSVQGNTEAFF.